This T cell receptor (beta chain) came from a study of blood T cell repertoires in COVID-19. The germline gives CDR1 SGHTA, CDR2 FQGTGA. This CDR3 is 14 amino acids long. V lost 3 bases and J 5 bases, leaving 13 bases between the germline ends. In its sample, this clone was seen once. Only in-frame clones appear in the TCRdb table, and some are missing; sequencing was by immunoSEQ multiplex PCR. Here the sample spans about 270,000 clones, about 80% being singletons. The sequenced sample was peripheral blood. The chain recombines TRBV7-3 with TRBJ2-5; the D gene is possibly TRBD2 (6 bases). The clonotype was recovered from a human donor in a cohort sampled during active COVID-19. Here the CDR3 reads CASSLEGLGETQYF. The CDR3 bases are TGTGCCAGCAGCTTGGAGGGTTTAGGGGAGACCCAGTACTTC.